This T cell receptor beta chain stems from a study of beta chain features in type 1 diabetes. Study at large: Examination covered approximately 100 million sorted cells spanning all samples.

In its sample, this clone was seen a few times. Its antigen is currently unknown. Study conclusions and caveats: In the patient group, naive, central memory and Treg TCRB repertoires seemed more alike than in the healthy donor group. It was possible that PCR favored shorter templates, equally so in patients and controls.

The length of the CDR3 is 15 residues. CDR1 and CDR2 from the germline V gene are SGHTS and YDEGEE. V gave up 0 bases and J gave up 4 bases, with 11 bases separating them. Expressed TCRB transcripts were sequenced, since all the RNA that had been isolated was reverse transcribed. The data were produced by immunoSEQ multiplex PCR, yet TCRdb's version contains in-frame clones alone and is incomplete. The data hold 15,000 to 19,000 clones, with less than 50% observed a single time. A sort by CD45RO/CCR7/CD25/CD127/CD95/CD27 yielded CD4+ naive, central memory, regulatory and stem cell-like memory cells. V and J are TRBV5-8 and TRBJ2-1; D is unclear. This receptor was obtained from a woman between 40 and 50 years old in good health. The sequenced material came from stem cell memory CD4+ T cells from blood. The DNA of the CDR3 is TGTGCCAGCAGCTTGGGAGTTACAGAGTACAATGAGCAGTTCTTC. It is translated as CASSLGVTEYNEQFF.